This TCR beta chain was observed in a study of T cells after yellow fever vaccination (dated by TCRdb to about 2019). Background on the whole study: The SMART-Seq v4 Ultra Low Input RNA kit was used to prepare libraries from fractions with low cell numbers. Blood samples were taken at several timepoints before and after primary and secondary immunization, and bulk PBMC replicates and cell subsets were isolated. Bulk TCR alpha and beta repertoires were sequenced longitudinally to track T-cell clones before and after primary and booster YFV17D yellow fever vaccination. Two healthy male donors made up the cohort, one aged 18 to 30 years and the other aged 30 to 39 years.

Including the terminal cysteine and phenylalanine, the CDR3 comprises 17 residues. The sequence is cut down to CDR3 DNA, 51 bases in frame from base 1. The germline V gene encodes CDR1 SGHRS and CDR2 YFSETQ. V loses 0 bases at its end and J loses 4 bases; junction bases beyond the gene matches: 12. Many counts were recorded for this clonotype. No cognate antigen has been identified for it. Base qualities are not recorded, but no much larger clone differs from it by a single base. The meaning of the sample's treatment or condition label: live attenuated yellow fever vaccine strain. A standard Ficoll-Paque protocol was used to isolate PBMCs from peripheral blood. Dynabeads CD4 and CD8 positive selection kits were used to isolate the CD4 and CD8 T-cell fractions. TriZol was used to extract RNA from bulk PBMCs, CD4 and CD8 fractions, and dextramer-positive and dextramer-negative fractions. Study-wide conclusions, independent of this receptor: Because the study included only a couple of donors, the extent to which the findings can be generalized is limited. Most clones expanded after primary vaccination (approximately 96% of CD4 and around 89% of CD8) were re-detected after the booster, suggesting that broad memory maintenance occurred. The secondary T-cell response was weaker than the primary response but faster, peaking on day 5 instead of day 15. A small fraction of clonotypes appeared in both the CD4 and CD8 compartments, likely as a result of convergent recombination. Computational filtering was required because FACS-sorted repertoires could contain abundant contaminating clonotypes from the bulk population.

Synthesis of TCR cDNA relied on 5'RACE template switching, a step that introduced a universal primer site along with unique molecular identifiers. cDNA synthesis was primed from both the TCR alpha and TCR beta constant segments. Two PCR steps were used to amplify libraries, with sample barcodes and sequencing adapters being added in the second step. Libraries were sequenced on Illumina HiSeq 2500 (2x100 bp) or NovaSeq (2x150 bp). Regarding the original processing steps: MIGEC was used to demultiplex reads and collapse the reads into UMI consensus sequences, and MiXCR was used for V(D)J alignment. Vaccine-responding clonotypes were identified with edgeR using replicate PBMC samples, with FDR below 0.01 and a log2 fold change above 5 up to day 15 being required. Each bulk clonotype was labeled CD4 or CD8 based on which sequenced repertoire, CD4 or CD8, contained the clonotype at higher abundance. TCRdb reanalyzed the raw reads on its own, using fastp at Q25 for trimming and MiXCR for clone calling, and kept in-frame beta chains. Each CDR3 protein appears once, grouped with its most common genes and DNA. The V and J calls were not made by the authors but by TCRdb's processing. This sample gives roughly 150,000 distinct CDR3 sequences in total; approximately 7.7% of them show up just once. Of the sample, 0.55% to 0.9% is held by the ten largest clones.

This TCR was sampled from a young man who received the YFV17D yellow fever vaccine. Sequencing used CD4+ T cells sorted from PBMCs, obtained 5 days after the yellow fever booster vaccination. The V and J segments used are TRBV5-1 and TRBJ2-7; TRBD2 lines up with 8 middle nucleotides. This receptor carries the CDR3 CASSLEVASGSSYEQYF. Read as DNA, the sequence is TGCGCCAGCAGCTTGGAGGTAGCGAGCGGGAGTTCGTACGAGCAGTACTTC.